This T cell receptor beta chain was identified during a study of T cells of healthy individuals. TCRdb re-analysed the 5' RACE reads in MiXCR, keeping a single row per CDR3 protein. The data contain tens of thousands of distinct CDR3 sequences, about 5% of them singletons. With 1 base removed from V and 7 bases from J, the gap between germline ends came to 1 base. Germline loops: CDR1 MGHRA, CDR2 YSYEKL. This CDR3 spans 11 amino acids. This clonotype was seen only a few times. The chain employs TRBV4-1 and TRBJ2-2; D unclear. This clonotype was sampled from a female donor in good health. CDR3 in DNA: TGCGCCAGCAGCCAAGTCGGGGAGCTGTTTTTT. Its translation is CASSQVGELFF.